The source of this T cell receptor (beta chain) is a study of shared clonotypes between healthy human individuals. As for this clone: Its antigen remains unidentified.

Study-level points and caveats: Clonotype sharing among donors, it was expected, would be affected by sequencing depth.

TCRdb keeps only in-frame clones here, not all; method: immunoSEQ multiplex PCR. Altogether about 1.1 million clones are present, 60% to 85% being singletons, with the ten largest covering approximately 0.9%. What was sequenced was memory CD4+ T cells from PBMCs. Subset specified: CD45RA-negative fraction. The receptor comes from a man aged 18 to 35 in good health. Some clones in this sample may be carry-over from other donors' samples.

The CDR3 bases are TGTGCCAGCAGTTACGGACAGGGGCCCCCCTACAATGAGCAGTTCTTC. Its translation: CASSYGQGPPYNEQFF. This rearrangement joins TRBV6-5 to TRBJ2-1; 9 bases match TRBD1. The CDR3 has 16 residues. CDR1 is MNHEY, CDR2 SVGAGI, per germline. Trimming at V came to 2 bases and at J to 2 bases, leaving 4 bases not matched to a gene.